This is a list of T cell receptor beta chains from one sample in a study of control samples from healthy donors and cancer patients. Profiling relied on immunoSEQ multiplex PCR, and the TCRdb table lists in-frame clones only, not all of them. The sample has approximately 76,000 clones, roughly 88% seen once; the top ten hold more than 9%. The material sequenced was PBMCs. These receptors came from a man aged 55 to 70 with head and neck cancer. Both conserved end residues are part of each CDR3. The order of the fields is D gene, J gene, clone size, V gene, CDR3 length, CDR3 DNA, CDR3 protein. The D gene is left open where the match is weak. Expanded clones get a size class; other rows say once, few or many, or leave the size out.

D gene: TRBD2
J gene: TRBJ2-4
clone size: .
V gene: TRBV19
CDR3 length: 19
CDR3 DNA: TGTGCCAGTAGTTCCCCCGGGACTAGCGGGACCTCTGCCAAAAACATTCAGTACTTC
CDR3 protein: CASSSPGTSGTSAKNIQYF

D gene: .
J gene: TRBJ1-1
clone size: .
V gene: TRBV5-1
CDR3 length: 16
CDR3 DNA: TGCGCCAGCAGCTTGGCCTCTGCGGTTATGAACACTGAAGCTTTCTTT
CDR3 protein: CASSLASAVMNTEAFF

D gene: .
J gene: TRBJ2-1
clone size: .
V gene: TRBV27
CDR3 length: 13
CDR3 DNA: TGTGCCAGCAGTTTCCCCCCTTACAATGAGCAGTTCTTC
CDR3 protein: CASSFPPYNEQFF

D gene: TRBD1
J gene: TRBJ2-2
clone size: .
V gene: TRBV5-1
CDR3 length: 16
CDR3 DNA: TGCGCCAGCAGCCAAAGGACAGGGGGCCGAACCGGGGAGCTGTTTTTT
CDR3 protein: CASSQRTGGRTGELFF

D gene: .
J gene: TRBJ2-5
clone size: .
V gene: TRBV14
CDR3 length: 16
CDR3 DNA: TGTGCCAGCAGCCAAGAGGGCAGGCCCAGTCTAGAGACCCAGTACTTC
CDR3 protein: CASSQEGRPSLETQYF

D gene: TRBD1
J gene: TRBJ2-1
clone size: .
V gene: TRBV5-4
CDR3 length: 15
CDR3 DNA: TGTGCCAGCAGCGTGGGACAGGGGGTCTACAATGAGCAGTTCTTC
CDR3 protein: CASSVGQGVYNEQFF

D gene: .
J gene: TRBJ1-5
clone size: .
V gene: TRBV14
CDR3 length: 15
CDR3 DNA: TGTGCCAGCAGCACTCAGGGGCGGAGAGGACAGCCCCAGCATTTT
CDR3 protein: CASSTQGRRGQPQHF

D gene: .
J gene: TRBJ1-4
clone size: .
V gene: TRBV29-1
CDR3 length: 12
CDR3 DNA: TGCAGCGTGACAGTTACTAATGAAAAACTGTTTTTT
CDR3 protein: CSVTVTNEKLFF

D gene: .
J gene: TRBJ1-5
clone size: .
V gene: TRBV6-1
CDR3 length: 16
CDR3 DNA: TGTGCCAGCAGTGCCGTCCGGGACACCACGCCACAGCCCCAGCATTTT
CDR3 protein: CASSAVRDTTPQPQHF

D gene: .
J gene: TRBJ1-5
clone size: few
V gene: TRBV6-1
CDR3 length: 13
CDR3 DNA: TGTGCCAGCAGTGAAGTGGGGGCCCAGCCCCAGCATTTT
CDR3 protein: CASSEVGAQPQHF

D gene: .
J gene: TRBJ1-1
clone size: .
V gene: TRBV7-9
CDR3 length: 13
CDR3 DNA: TGTGCCAGCAGCTTAGAAGGGGGGGTAGAAGCTTTCTTT
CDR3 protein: CASSLEGGVEAFF

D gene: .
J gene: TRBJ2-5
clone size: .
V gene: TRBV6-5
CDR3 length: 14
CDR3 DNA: TGTGCCAGCAGGGACAGACAACTACAAGAGACCCAGTACTTC
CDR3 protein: CASRDRQLQETQYF

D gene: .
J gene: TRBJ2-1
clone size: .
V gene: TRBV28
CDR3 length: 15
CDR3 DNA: TGTGCCAGCAGCACGGGAGCGGGCTCGTACAATGAGCAGTTCTTC
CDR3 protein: CASSTGAGSYNEQFF

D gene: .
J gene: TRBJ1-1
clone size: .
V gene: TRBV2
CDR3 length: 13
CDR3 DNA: TGTGCCACACCTACGGGGGTGAACACTGAAGCTTTCTTT
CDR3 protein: CATPTGVNTEAFF

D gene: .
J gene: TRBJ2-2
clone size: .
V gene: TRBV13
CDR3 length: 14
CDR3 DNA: TGTGCCAGCAGCCGGGGACGCCCGCCCGGGGAGCTGTTTTTT
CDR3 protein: CASSRGRPPGELFF

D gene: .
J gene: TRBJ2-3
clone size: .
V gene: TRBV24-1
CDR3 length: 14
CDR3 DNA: TGTGCCACCAGTGATTTGAGATATTTCGATACGCAGTATTTT
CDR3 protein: CATSDLRYFDTQYF

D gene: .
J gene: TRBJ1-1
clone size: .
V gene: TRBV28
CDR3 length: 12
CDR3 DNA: TGTGCCAGTCGTACATCTAACACTGAAGCTTTCTTT
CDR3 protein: CASRTSNTEAFF

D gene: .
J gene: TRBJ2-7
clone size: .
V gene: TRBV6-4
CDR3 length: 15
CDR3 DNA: TGTGCCAGCAGCCCGAACGCGGGTGGGTCCTACGAGCAGTACTTC
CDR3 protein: CASSPNAGGSYEQYF

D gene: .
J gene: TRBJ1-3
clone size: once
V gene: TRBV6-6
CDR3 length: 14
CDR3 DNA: TGTGCCAGCACCGACAGACTCTCTGGAAACACCATATATTTT
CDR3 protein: CASTDRLSGNTIYF

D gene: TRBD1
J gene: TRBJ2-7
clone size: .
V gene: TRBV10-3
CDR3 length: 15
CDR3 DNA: TGTGCCATCAGTGAGACGGACAGGGTAGGTTACGAGCAGTACTTC
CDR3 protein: CAISETDRVGYEQYF

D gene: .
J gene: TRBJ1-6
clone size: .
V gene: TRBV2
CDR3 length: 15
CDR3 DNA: TGTGCCAGCAGTGTTGACGGGTACTATAATTCACCCCTCCACTTT
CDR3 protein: CASSVDGYYNSPLHF

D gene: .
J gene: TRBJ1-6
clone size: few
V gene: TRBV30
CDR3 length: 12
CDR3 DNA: TGTGCCTGGAGCAACTCGGGTTCACCCCTCCACTTT
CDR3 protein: CAWSNSGSPLHF

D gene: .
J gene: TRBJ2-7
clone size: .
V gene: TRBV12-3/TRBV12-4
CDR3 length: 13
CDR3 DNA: .
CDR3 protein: CASSFGSGYEQYF

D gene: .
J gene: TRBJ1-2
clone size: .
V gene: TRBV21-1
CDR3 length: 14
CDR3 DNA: TGTGCCAGCGCGGGTTGTGGACAGGTTGGTGGCTACACCTTC
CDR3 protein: CASAGCGQVGGYTF

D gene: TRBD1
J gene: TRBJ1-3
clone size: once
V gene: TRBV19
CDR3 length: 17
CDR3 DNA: TGTGCCAGTAGTACTGGGACAGGAGGGAGCTCTGGAAACACCATATATTTT
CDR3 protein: CASSTGTGGSSGNTIYF

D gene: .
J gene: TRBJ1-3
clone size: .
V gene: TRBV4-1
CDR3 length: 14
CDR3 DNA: TGCGCCAGCAGCCAAGTTACAAGAGGAAACACCATATATTTT
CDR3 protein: CASSQVTRGNTIYF

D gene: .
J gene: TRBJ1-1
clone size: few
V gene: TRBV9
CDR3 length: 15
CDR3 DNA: TGTGCCAGCAGCGGAGGGGCCCAGATGAACACTGAAGCTTTCTTT
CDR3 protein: CASSGGAQMNTEAFF

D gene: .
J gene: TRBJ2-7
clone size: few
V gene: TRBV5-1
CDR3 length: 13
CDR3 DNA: TGCGCCAGCAGCACGGCGGCCACCTACGAGCAGTACTTC
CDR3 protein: CASSTAATYEQYF

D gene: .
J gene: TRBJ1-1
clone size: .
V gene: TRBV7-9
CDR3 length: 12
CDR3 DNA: TGTGCCAGCGGCGTAGAGAACACTGAAGCTTTCTTT
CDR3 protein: CASGVENTEAFF

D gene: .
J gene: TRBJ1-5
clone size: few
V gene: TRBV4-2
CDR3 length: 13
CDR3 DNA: TGTGCCAGCAGCCAAGCCTCGTCTCAGCCCCAGCATTTT
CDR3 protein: CASSQASSQPQHF

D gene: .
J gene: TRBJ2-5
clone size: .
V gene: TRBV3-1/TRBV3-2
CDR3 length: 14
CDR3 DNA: TGTGCCAGCAGCCAAGAAGTTTGGCAAGAGACCCAGTACTTC
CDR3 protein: CASSQEVWQETQYF

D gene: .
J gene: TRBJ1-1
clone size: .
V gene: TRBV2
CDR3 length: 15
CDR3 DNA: TGTGCCAGCACCCAGCGGAGCGAGGGGGGATCGGAAGCTTTCTTT
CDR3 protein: CASTQRSEGGSEAFF

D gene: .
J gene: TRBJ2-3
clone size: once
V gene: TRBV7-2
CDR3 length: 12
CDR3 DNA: TGTGCCAGCAGCTCTTACACAGATACGCAGTATTTT
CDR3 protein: CASSSYTDTQYF

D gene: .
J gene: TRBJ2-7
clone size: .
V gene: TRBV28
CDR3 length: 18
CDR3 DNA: TGTGCCAGCAGTCCCACCTCGGCCTCCAGGGCTCGGGTCCTGGAGCAGTACTTC
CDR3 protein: CASSPTSASRARVLEQYF

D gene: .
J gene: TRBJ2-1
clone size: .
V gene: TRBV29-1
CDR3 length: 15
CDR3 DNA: TGCAGCGTGGTCACCCTCAGAAGCTCCTACAATGAGCAGTTCTTC
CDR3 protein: CSVVTLRSSYNEQFF

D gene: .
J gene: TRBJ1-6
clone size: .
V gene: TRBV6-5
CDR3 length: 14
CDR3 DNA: TGTGCCAGCACCGAACAGGGTCCAAATTCACCCCTCCACTTT
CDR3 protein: CASTEQGPNSPLHF

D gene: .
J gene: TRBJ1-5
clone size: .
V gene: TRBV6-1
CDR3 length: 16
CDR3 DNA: TGTGCCAGCAGTGATTTAGGGGATACCCTCAATCAGCCCCAGCATTTT
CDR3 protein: CASSDLGDTLNQPQHF

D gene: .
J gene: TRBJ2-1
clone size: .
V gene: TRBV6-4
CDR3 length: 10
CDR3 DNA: TGTGCCAGCAATTCCTTTCGGGAGTTCTTC
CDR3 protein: CASNSFREFF

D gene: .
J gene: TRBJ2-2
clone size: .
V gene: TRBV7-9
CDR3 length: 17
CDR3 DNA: TGTGCCAGCAGCTTAGGGGCCCGTCAGGGATCCACCGGGGAGCTGTTTTTT
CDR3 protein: CASSLGARQGSTGELFF

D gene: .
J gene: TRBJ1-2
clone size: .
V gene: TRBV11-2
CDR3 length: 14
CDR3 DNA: TGTGCCAGCAGCTTAGGGGGGGTGGAGGCTGGCTACACCTTC
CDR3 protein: CASSLGGVEAGYTF

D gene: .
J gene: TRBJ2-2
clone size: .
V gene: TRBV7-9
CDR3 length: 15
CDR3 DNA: TGTGCCAGCAGCCGACAGTTAACGAACACCGGGGAGCTGTTTTTT
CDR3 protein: CASSRQLTNTGELFF

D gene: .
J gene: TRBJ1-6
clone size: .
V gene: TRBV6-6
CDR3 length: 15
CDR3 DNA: TGTGCCAGCAGCCTGACGGTGTCCCAAATTTCACCCCTCCACTTT
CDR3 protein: CASSLTVSQISPLHF

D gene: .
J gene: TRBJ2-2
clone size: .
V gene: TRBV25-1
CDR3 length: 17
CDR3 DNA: TGTGCCAGCAGTGAATTCCTTCCACGAAAGGGGCGCGGGGAGCTGTTTTTT
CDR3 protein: CASSEFLPRKGRGELFF

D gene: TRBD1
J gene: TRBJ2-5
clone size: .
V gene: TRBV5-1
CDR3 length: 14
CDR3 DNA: TGCGCCAGCGGTACGGGACAGGAACAAGAGACCCAGTACTTC
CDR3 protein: CASGTGQEQETQYF

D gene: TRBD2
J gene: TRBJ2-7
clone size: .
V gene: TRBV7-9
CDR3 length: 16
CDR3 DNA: TGTGCCAGCAGCTCTAGCGACGGGAGGCTAACCTACGAGCAGTACTTC
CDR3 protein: CASSSSDGRLTYEQYF

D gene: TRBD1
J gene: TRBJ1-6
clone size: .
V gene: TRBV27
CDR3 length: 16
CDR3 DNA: TGTGCCAGCAGTTTATACGGGACAGGAGGGAATTCACCCCTCCACTTT
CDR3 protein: CASSLYGTGGNSPLHF

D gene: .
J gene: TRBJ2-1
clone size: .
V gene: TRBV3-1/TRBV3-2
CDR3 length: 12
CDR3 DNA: TGTGCCAGCAATCAAGGCACCAATGAGCAGTTCTTC
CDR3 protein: CASNQGTNEQFF

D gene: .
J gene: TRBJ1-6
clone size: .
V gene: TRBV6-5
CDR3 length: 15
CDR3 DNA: TGTGCCAGCAGTTATTCTTCGGAGGAGAATTCACCCCTCCACTTT
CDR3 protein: CASSYSSEENSPLHF